Presented here are 13 T cell receptor beta chains from one specimen sequenced in a study of T cells in Graves' hyperthyroidism and ophthalmopathy. TCR beta CDR3 sequences were amplified from RNA transcripts. The HTBI primer set was used in a first-round RT-PCR of the TCR CDR3. TCRdb reprocessed the multiplex PCR reads via MiXCR and lists one record per CDR3 protein. Of about 360,000 distinct CDR3 sequences listed, over 15% are singletons. The sample was blood. Receptors originate from a woman between 18 and 29 years old with Graves' hyperthyroidism.

V gene TRBV7-2 combines with J gene TRBJ1-1; D is ambiguous. V lost 5 bases and J lost 0, with 10 bases in between. This CDR3 comprises 14 residues. CDR1 SGHTA and CDR2 FQGNSA come from the germline V gene. CDR3 region: CASSLPHVNTEAFF. DNA for the CDR3: TGTGCCAGCAGCCTCCCCCACGTGAACACTGAAGCTTTCTTT.

The chain uses TRBV12-3 or TRBV12-4 and TRBJ2-2; 8 positions agree with TRBD2. V dropped 6 bases and J dropped 1; count of bases not matched to a gene: 4. The CDR3 is 15 residues long. CDR3 loop: CASSPLAVNTGELFF. Written as DNA, the CDR3 is TGTGCCAGCAGCCCACTAGCGGTGAACACCGGGGAGCTGTTTTTT.

J is TRBJ1-1 and V is TRBV6-1; 7 nucleotides agree with TRBD1. This CDR3 contains 14 residues. Germline CDR1 MNHNS, CDR2 SASEGT. The V and J ends lost 6 bases and 5 bases, in that order; junction bases with no gene match: 9. Here the CDR3 DNA reads TGTGCCAGCAGCGAACTTGACAGGGCGACTGAAGCTTTCTTT. Translating gives CASSELDRATEAFF.

This clonotype was seen many times. The chain has TRBV15 and TRBJ2-5; D remains ambiguous. Germline V gene sequence: CDR1 LNHNV, CDR2 YYDKDF (reference sequence). The CDR3 has 16 residues. V was pared by 3 bases and J by 2 bases, with 16 bases between. The chain's CDR3 is CATSSRSFGQQETQYF. The DNA for the CDR3 is TGTGCCACCAGCAGTCGTTCGTTCGGGCAGCAAGAGACCCAGTACTTC.

The DNA of the CDR3 is TGTGCCAGTAGCAAGGTGTCCCAGCCCCAGCATTTT. Protein: CASSKVSQPQHF. V gene TRBV19 combines with J gene TRBJ1-5; D is uncertain. Per germline, CDR1 LNHDA and CDR2 SQIVND (reference sequence). Trimming removed 6 bases from V and 7 bases from J, with 10 bases in between. The CDR3 covers 12 residues.

This clonotype was seen at least ten times. Here the CDR3 DNA reads TGTGCCAGCAGTGTTCGGGGAGAAGCTTTCTTT. Translated, it gives CASSVRGEAFF. The chain couples TRBV2 to TRBJ1-1; D is unclear. The CDR3 is made up of 11 amino acids. Trimming removed 4 bases from V and 8 bases from J, with 8 bases in between. Germline V gene sequence: CDR1 SNHLY, CDR2 FYNNEI.

The chain couples TRBV2 to TRBJ1-2; D is uncertain. The ends were cut back, 4 bases at V and 2 bases at J, with 8 bases in the middle. The CDR3 covers 13 residues. CDR1 is SNHLY, CDR2 FYNNEI, per germline. The CDR3 protein is CASSVERNYGYTF. The CDR3, as DNA: TGTGCCAGCAGTGTCGAACGGAACTATGGCTACACCTTC.

This clonotype occurred a few times. This rearrangement joins TRBV7-2 to TRBJ1-1; the D gene is possibly TRBD1 (6 bases). CDR3 length: 13 residues. CDR1 and CDR2 from the germline V gene are SGHTA and FQGNSA. Trimming removed 2 bases at V and 4 bases at J, with 8 bases between. DNA for the CDR3: TGTGCCAGCAGCTTATGGGGGCTCACTGAAGCTTTCTTT. The encoded protein is CASSLWGLTEAFF.

This clonotype was counted ten times or more. The rearrangement links TRBV12-3 or TRBV12-4 to TRBJ2-2; the D is unclear. The V end was cut by 5 bases, the J end by 3 bases, with 10 bases between. This CDR3 comprises 14 residues. The DNA for the CDR3 is TGTGCCAGCAGTCTCCCGTACGACACCGGGGAGCTGTTTTTT. It specifies CASSLPYDTGELFF.

This clonotype has a count of ten or more. The V and J genes are TRBV12-3 or TRBV12-4 and TRBJ1-5, with TRBD1 as a possible D gene (6 bases). V lost 6 bases, J lost 3 bases, and 12 bases lay in between. The CDR3 runs 14 residues. The CDR3, as DNA: TGTGCCAGCAGCTCAGGGGCTTTCAATCAGCCCCAGCATTTT. This encodes CASSSGAFNQPQHF.

Many counts were recorded for this clonotype. V is TRBV7-9 and J is TRBJ1-1; D is uncertain. CDR1 is SEHNR, CDR2 FQNEAQ, per germline (reference sequence). This CDR3 comprises 15 residues. The ends were cut back, 5 bases at V and 1 base at J, with 14 bases in the middle. The CDR3 DNA is TGTGCCAGCAGCGGTAACGGACCCAGGAACACTGAAGCTTTCTTT. Translating gives CASSGNGPRNTEAFF. The variable domain in full, with the rest retrieved from reference TRBV7-9 and TRBJ1-1, is DTGVSQNPRHKITKRGQNVTFRCDPISEHNRLYWYRQTLGQGPEFLTYFQNEAQLEKSRLLSDRFSAERPKGSFSTLEIQRTEQGDSAMYLCASSGNGPRNTEAFFGQGTRLTVV.

This clonotype was detected ten times or more. V gene TRBV7-3 combines with J gene TRBJ2-5, with no clear D. Germline V lookup: CDR1 SGHTA, CDR2 FQGTGA. The CDR3 spans 14 residues. V lost 5 bases and J 2 bases, leaving 12 bases between the germline ends. The CDR3 coding sequence is TGTGCCAGCAGCCCTGGACCGACACAAGAGACCCAGTACTTC. Residues: CASSPGPTQETQYF.

This clonotype was recorded at least ten times. For the CDR3, the DNA is TGTGCCAGCAGTACGCCGATGGGGGCTTTGTCTGAAGCTTTCTTT. Translated, it gives CASSTPMGALSEAFF. The chain couples TRBV6-5 to TRBJ1-1; D perhaps matches TRBD1 (6 bases). CDR1 MNHEY and CDR2 SVGAGI come from the germline V gene. This CDR3 contains 15 residues. Trimming removed 5 bases at V and 6 bases at J, with 19 bases between.